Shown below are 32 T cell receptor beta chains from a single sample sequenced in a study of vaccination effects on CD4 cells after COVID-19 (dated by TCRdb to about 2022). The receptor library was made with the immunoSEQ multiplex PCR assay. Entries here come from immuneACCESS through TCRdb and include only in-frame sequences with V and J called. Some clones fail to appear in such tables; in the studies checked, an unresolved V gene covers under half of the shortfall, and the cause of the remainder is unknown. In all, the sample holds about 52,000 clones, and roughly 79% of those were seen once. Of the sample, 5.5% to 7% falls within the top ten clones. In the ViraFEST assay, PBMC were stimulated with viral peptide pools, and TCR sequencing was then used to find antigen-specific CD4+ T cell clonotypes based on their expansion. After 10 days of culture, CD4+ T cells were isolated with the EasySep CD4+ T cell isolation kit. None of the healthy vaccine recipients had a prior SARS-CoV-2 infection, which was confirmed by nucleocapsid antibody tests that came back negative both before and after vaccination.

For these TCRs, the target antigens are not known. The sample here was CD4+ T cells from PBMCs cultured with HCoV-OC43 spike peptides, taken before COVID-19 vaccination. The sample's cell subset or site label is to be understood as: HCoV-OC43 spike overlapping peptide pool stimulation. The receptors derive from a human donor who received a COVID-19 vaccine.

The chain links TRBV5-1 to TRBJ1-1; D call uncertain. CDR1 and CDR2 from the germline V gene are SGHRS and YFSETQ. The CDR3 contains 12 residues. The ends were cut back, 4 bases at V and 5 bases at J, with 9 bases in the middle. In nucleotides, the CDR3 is TGCGCCAGCAGCGGGAGGGTTACTGAAGCTTTCTTT. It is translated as CASSGRVTEAFF.

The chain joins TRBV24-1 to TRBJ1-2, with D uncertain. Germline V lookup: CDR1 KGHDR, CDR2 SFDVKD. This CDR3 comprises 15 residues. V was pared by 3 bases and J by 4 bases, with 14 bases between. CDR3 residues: CATSDPGPTGYGYTF. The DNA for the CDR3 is TGTGCCACCAGTGATCCAGGCCCCACGGGCTATGGCTACACCTTC.

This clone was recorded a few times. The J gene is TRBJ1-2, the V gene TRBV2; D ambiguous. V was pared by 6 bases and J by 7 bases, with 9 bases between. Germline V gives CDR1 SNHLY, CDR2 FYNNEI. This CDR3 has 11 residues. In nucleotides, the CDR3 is TGTGCCAGCAGCGCATCTGGTGGCTACACCTTC. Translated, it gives CASSASGGYTF.

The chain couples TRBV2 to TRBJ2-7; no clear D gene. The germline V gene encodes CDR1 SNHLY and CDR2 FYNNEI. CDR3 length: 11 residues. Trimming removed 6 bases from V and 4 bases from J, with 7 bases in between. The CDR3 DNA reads TGTGCCAGCAGGGGTCGGTACGAGCAGTACGTC. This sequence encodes CASRGRYEQYV.

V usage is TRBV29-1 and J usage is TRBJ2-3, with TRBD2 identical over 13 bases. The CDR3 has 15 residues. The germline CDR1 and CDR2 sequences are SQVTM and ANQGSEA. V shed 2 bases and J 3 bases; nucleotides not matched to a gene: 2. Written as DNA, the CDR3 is TGCAGCGTTGAAAGACTAGCGGGGGGTACAGATACGCAGTATTTT. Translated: CSVERLAGGTDTQYF.

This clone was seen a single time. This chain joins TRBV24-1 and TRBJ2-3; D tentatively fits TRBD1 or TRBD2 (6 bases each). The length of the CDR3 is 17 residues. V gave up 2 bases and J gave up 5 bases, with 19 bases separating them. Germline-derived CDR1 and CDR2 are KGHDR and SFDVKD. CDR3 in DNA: TGTGCCACCAGTGATTCCACCGGAGGGGGGCCTGGAGATACGCAGTATTTT. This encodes CATSDSTGGGPGDTQYF.

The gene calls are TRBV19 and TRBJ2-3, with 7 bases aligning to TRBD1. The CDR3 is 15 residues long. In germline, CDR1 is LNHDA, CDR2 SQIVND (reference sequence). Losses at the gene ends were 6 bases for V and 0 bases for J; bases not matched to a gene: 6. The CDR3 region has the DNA TGTGCCAGTAGACAAGACAGGGCGAGCACAGATACGCAGTATTTT. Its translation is CASRQDRASTDTQYF.

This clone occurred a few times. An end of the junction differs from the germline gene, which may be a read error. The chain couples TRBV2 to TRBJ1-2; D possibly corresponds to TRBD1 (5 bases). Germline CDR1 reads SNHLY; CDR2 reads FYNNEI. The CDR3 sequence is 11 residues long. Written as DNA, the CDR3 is TGTGCCAGCAGTGAGCTGGGGCAGGCGATCTTC. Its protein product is CASSELGQAIF.

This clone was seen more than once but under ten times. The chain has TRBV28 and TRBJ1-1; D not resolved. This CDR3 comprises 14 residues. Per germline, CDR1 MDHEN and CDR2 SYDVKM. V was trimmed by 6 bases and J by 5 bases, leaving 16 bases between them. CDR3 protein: CASSPAGLGTEAFF. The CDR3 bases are TGTGCCAGCAGCCCCGCGGGGTTGGGTACTGAAGCTTTCTTT.

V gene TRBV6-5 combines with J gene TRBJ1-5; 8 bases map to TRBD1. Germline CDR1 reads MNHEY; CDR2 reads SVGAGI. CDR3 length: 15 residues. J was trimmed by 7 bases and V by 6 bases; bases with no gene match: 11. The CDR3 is CASSKDRGPMQPQHF. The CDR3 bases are TGTGCCAGCAGCAAAGACAGGGGCCCGATGCAGCCCCAGCATTTT.

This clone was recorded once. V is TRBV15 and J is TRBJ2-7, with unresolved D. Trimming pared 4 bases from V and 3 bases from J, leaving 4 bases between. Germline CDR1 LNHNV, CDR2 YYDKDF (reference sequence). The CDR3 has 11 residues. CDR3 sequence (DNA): TGTGCCACCAGCAACGACTACGAGCAGTACGTC. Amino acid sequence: CATSNDYEQYV.

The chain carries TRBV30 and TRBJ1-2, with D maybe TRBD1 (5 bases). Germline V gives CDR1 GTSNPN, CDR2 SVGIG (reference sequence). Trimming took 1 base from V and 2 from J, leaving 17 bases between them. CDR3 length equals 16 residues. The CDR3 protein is CAWSADSGPLNYGYTF. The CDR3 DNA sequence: TGTGCCTGGAGTGCAGACTCGGGACCACTGAACTATGGCTACACCTTC.

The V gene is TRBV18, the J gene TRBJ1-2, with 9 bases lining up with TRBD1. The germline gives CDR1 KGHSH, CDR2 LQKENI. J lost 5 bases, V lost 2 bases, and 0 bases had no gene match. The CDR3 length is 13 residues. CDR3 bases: TGTGCCAGCTCACCAGGACAGGGGTATGGCTACACCTTC. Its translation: CASSPGQGYGYTF.

The CDR3 region has the DNA TGTGCCAGCTCACGGGGACTAGCGGGGAGCACAGATACGCAGTATTTT. Translation gives CASSRGLAGSTDTQYF. The rearrangement joins TRBV18 to TRBJ2-3; 13 nucleotides agree with TRBD2. J was trimmed by 0 bases and V by 4 bases; bases with no gene match: 1. Germline loops: CDR1 KGHSH, CDR2 LQKENI. The CDR3 contains 16 residues.

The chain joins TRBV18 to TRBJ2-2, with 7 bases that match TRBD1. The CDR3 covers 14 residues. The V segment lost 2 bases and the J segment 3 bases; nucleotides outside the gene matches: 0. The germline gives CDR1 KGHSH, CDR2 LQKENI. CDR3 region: CASSPGTDTGELFF. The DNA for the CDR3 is TGTGCCAGCTCACCAGGGACAGACACCGGGGAGCTGTTTTTT.

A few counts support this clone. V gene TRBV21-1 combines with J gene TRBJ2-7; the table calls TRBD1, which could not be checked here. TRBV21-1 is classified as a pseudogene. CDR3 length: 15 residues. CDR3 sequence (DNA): TGTGCCAGCTTTAGGGGGAAAGACATTCCCTACGAGCAGTACGTC. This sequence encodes CASFRGKDIPYEQYV.

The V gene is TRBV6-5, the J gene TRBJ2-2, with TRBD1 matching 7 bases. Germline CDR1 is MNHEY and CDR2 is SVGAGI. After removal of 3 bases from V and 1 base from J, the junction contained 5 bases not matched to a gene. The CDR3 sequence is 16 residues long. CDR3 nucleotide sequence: TGTGCCAGCAGTTATGGCAGGGGGAGGAACACCGGGGAGCTGTTTTTT. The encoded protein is CASSYGRGRNTGELFF.

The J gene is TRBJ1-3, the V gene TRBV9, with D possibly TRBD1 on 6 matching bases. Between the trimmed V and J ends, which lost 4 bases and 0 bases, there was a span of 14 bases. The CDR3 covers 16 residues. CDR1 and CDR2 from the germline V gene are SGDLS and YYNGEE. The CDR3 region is CASSPKTGPSGNTIYF. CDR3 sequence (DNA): TGTGCCAGCAGCCCGAAGACAGGACCCTCTGGAAACACCATATATTTT.

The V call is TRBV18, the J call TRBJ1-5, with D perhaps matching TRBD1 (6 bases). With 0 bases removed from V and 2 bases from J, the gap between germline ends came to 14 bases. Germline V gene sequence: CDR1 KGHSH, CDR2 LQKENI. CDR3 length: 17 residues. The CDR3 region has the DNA TGTGCCAGCTCACCACCAGGGGGGGTGGTCGGCAATCAGCCCCAGCATTTT. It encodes CASSPPGGVVGNQPQHF.

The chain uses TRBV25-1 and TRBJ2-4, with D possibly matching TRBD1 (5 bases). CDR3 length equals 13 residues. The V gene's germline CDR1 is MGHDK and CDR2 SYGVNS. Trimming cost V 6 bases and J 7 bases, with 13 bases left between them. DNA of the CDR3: TGTGCCAGCAGATCCACAGGTTTGAACATTCAGTACTTC. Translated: CASRSTGLNIQYF.

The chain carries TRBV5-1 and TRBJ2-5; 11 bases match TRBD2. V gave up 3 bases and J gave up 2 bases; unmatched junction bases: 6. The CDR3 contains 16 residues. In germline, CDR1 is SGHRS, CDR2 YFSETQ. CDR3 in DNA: TGCGCCAGCAGCTCCCGACTAGCGGGGACTCAAGAGACCCAGTACTTC. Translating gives CASSSRLAGTQETQYF.

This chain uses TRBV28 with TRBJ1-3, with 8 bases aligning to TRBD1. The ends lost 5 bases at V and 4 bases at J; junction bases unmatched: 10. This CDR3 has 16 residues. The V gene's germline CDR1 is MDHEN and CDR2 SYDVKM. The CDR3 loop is CASSDSGGARGNTIYF. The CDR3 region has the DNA TGTGCCAGCAGTGACTCAGGGGGCGCGAGAGGAAACACCATATATTTT.

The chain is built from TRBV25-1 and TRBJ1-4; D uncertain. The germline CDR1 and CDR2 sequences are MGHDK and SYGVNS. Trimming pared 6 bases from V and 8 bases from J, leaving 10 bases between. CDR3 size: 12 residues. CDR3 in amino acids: CASSTPAEKLFF. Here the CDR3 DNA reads TGTGCCAGCAGCACGCCGGCCGAAAAACTGTTTTTT.

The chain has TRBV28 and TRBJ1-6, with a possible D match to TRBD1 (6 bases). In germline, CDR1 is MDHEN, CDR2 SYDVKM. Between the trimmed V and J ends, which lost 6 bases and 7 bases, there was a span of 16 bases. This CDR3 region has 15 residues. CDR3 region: CASRPSTGSNSPLHF. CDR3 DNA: TGTGCCAGCAGACCATCGACAGGCTCGAATTCACCCCTCCACTTT. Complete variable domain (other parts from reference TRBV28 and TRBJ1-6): DVKVTQSSRYLVKRTGEKVFLECVQDMDHENMFWYRQDPGLGLRLIYFSYDVKMKEKGDIPEGYSVSREKKERFSLILESASTNQTSMYLCASRPSTGSNSPLHFGNGTRLTVT.

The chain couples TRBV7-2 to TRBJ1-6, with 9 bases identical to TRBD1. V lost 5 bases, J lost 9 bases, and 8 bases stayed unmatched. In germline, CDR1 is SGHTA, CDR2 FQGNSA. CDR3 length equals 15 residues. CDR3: CASSRQGQGISPLHF. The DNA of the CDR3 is TGTGCCAGCAGCAGGCAGGGACAGGGTATTTCACCCCTCCACTTT.

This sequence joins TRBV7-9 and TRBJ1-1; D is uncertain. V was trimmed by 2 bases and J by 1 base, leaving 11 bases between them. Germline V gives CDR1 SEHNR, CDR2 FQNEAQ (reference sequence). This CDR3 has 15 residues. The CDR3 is CASSLRRERNTEAFF. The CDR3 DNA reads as TGTGCCAGCAGCTTAAGGAGAGAAAGGAACACTGAAGCTTTCTTT.

The CDR3: CASSYLDGAYEQYV. DNA for the CDR3: TGTGCCAGCAGTTACCTTGACGGGGCCTACGAGCAGTACGTC. The genes are TRBV6-6 and TRBJ2-7, with D possibly being TRBD2 (5 bases). V was clipped by 2 bases and J by 2 bases, with 10 bases between them. This CDR3 is built from 14 residues. Germline V gives CDR1 MNHNY, CDR2 SVGAGI (reference sequence).

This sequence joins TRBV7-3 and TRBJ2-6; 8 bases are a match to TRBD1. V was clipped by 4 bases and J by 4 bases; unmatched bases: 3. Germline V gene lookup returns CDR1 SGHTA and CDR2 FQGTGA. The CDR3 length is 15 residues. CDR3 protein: CASSSGGPGANVLTF. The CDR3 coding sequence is TGTGCCAGCAGCTCAGGGGGCCCCGGGGCCAACGTCCTGACTTTC.

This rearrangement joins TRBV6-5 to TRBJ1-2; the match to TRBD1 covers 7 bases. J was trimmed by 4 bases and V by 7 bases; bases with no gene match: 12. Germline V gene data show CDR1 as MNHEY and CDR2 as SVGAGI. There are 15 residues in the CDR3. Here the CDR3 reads CASTIWGGGVYGYTF. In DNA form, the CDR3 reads TGTGCCAGCACCATTTGGGGAGGGGGCGTCTATGGCTACACCTTC.

For the CDR3, the DNA is TGTGCCAGCTCAGTGAGCGGACTCTACGAGCAGTACGTC. This codes for CASSVSGLYEQYV. The chain is built from TRBV18 and TRBJ2-7, with TRBD2 as a possible D gene (5 bases). Germline V lookup: CDR1 KGHSH, CDR2 LQKENI. This CDR3 region has 13 residues. The V end lost 5 bases, the J end lost 3 bases, and 11 bases lay between the germline ends.

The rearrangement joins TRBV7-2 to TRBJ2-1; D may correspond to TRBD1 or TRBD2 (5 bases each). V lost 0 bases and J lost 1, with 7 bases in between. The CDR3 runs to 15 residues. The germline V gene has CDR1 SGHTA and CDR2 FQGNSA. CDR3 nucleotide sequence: TGTGCCAGCAGCTTAGCGGGGACGTCCTACAATGAGCAGTTCTTC. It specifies CASSLAGTSYNEQFF. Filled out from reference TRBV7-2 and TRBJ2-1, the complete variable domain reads GAGVSQSPSNKVTEKGKDVELRCDPISGHTALYWYRQSLGQGLEFLIYFQGNSAPDKSGLPSDRFSAERTGGSVSTLTIQRTQQEDSAVYLCASSLAGTSYNEQFFGPGTRLTVL.

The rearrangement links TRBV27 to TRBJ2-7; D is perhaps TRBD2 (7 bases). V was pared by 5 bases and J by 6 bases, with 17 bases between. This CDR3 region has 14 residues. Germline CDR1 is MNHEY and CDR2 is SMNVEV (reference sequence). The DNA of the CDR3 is TGTGCCAGCAGTGCTCCCGAGGGGGGGCGCGAGCAGTACGTC. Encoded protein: CASSAPEGGREQYV.